This TCR beta chain stems from a study of blood T cell repertoires in COVID-19 (TCRdb year 2020). Study-level background: Collaborator samples came from the United States, Italy and Spain and covered acute and convalescent phases of COVID-19. The material from the prospective study consisted of cDNA or gDNA derived from T cells, B-cell-depleted T cells, or PBMCs. The dataset comprised deeply sampled blood TCRbeta repertoires from subjects exposed to, actively infected with, or recovered from COVID-19. A freely available public database, intended as a resource for researchers studying the immune response to SARS-CoV-2, is where the repertoires were released. Samples came from the ongoing ImmuneRACE study (first 160 participants) plus 1,254 subjects from 6 global collaborators. Nearly every sample came with metadata listing a de-identified subject ID, COVID-19 status, age in years and sex. HLA class I and class II types, where available, came from metadata supplied by the sample provider rather than from assay-based typing. Overall study outcomes, separate from this receptor: How much clinical and demographic metadata was included differed by source and by participant, and the metadata was provided uncurated.

V is pared back by 0 bases and J by 1 base, with 14 bases lying between the germline termini. The CDR3 covers 17 residues, taking in both the cysteine and the phenylalanine. CDR3 DNA only is kept here, 51 bases in frame from base 1. CDR1 and CDR2 (LNHNV, YYDKDF) derive from the germline V gene (reference sequence). TCRbeta CDR3 regions were amplified from genomic DNA using the immunoSEQ Assay, a bias-controlled multiplex PCR. In the original analysis: The number of nucleated cells in each sample was estimated from the amplification of reference gene primers within the assay. Sequence reads were collapsed and filtered to measure the absolute abundance of every unique TCRbeta CDR3 rearrangement. For each sample, productive Simpson clonality was calculated by taking the square root of Simpson's diversity index across productive rearrangements. TCRdb re-hosts the immuneACCESS table, in-frame sequences only. Its copies lack some clones; in the studies checked, an unresolved V gene accounts for under half of them, and the cause for the rest is not known. V and J calls and clone size are given by that table; D and trimming were obtained from the DNA. The sample records 250,000 or so clones, approximately 82% of which are singletons. The ten largest clones take up more than 1.5% of the sample.

A second Seattle source provided samples from volunteer blood donors who had recovered from COVID-19. Whole blood was collected in K2EDTA tubes by collaborating institutions according to the institutions' own protocols. For TCRbeta analysis, collaborators shipped samples as frozen whole blood, isolated PBMCs, or DNA extracted from either of those sample types. A word on this clone: Its antigen is not yet known. No base qualities exist here, and no much larger clone lies one base off it.

The clonotype originates from a man younger than 45 who had recovered from COVID-19. Sequencing was carried out using peripheral blood. Here the chain combines TRBV15 and TRBJ2-3; D gene: possibly TRBD2, on 7 matching bases. The DNA is as follows: TGTGCCACCAGCAGAGATTTCGCGCGGGGGCGCACAGATACGCAGTATTTT. It translates as CATSRDFARGRTDTQYF. Joined to the reference TRBV15 and TRBJ2-3 proteins, this CDR3 gives the full variable domain: DAMVIQNPRYQVTQFGKPVTLSCSQTLNHNVMYWYQQKSSQAPKLLFHYYDKDFNNEADTPDNFQSRRPNTSFCFLDIRSPGLGDTAMYLCATSRDFARGRTDTQYFGPGTRLTVL.